What follows is one T cell receptor beta chain and its context. Its antigen is not known. This entry comes from a study of CXCR3-negative and CXCR3-positive naive CD8 T cells. Study-level results: CXCR3-positive naive cells had TRB CDR3s that were more hydrophobic than CXCR3-negative naive cells had.

UMI-labeled 5' RACE TRB cDNA libraries were prepared from the cells. For each CDR3 protein, TCRdb gives one entry from its re-call of the 5' RACE reads, without DNA. The sample has about 6,700 distinct CDR3 sequences. This clonotype was sampled from a human donor in good health. Some clones in this sample may be carry-over from other donors' samples. The specimen was naive CXCR3+ CD8+ T cells from blood. Subset described: CD45RO-CCR7+CD27+CD95- naive CD8+ T cells expressing CXCR3 (TNR3+).

CDR3 loop: CASSRTRGTQYF. The chain is built from TRBV7-6 and TRBJ2-5. CDR1 and CDR2 (germline): SGHVS, FNYEAQ. The CDR3 loop spans 12 amino acids.